A single sample gave rise to the 21 T cell receptor beta chains below, sequenced in a study of T cell responses to AZD1222 COVID-19 vaccine. Produced via immunoSEQ multiplex PCR; TCRdb's table is partial and in-frame only. The table has 250,000 to 300,000 clones, almost 95% seen once. The source material was peripheral blood, sampled 28 days after the second AZD1222 dose. These receptors were taken from an adult who received the AZD1222 COVID-19 vaccine.

This clone was detected once. This rearrangement joins TRBV6-6 to TRBJ2-7, with D perhaps matching TRBD2 (7 bases). The germline V gene has CDR1 MNHNY and CDR2 SVGAGI (reference sequence). The V gene lost 2 bases and the J gene lost 6 bases, with 8 bases spanning the gap. The CDR3 runs 12 residues. In DNA, the CDR3 is TGTGCCAGCAGTTACGGGGGGGCCGAGCAGTACTTC. Its translation is CASSYGGAEQYF.

The chain uses TRBV4-1 and TRBJ2-5; the D gene is possibly TRBD1 (5 bases). Germline V gene lookup returns CDR1 MGHRA and CDR2 YSYEKL. CDR3 length: 15 amino acids. V lost 4 bases and J 2 bases, leaving 14 bases between the germline ends. The CDR3 DNA reads as TGCGCCAGCAGCCCACCCCGTGGGGCACAAGAGACCCAGTACTTC. This sequence encodes CASSPPRGAQETQYF.

The chain recombines TRBV6-2 or TRBV6-3 with TRBJ2-7; D is perhaps TRBD1 (5 bases). The ends were cut back, 4 bases at V and 0 bases at J, with 7 bases in the middle. Germline CDR1 reads MNHEY; CDR2 reads SVGEGT. This CDR3 spans 13 amino acids. Written as DNA, the CDR3 is TGTGCCAGCAGTTGGGGCACCTCCTACGAGCAGTACTTC. Protein sequence: CASSWGTSYEQYF.

The chain links TRBV3-1 (or the pseudogene TRBV3-2) to TRBJ1-1; D call uncertain. Deletions cut 0 bases from V and 8 bases from J, with 13 bases between. This CDR3 spans 14 amino acids. Germline V gene data show CDR1 as LGHDT and CDR2 as YNNKEL (reference sequence). The CDR3 nucleotides are TGTGCCAGCAGCCAAGATTTCGCGACGACCGAAGCTTTCTTT. Translated: CASSQDFATTEAFF.

The V call is TRBV29-1, the J call TRBJ2-2; the D call may be TRBD1 or TRBD2 (5 bases each). V was pared by 6 bases and J by 8 bases, with 13 bases between. The V gene's germline CDR1 is SQVTM and CDR2 ANQGSEA. The CDR3 contains 12 residues. As DNA, the CDR3 is TGCAGCGTCTGGGACCGCCCTGGGGAGCTGTTTTTT. Translated: CSVWDRPGELFF.

This chain joins TRBV11-2 and TRBJ2-2; D is perhaps TRBD2 (6 bases). Trimming cost V 5 bases and J 5 bases, with 18 bases left between them. The CDR3 has 16 residues. Germline V gene data show CDR1 as SGHAT and CDR2 as FQNNGV. CDR3 protein: CASSSTGTGLTGELFF. The CDR3 nucleotides read TGTGCCAGCAGCAGCACCGGGACTGGATTAACCGGGGAGCTGTTTTTT.

The rearrangement uses TRBV7-8 and TRBJ2-3, with 8 bases matching TRBD1. In germline, CDR1 is SGHVS, CDR2 FQNEAQ. The CDR3 length is 17 residues. V trimming: 2 bases; J trimming: 4 bases; junction bases outside the gene matches: 11. CDR3 in amino acids: CASSLLVQGAIADTQYF. DNA for the CDR3: TGTGCCAGCAGCTTACTTGTTCAGGGGGCGATCGCAGATACGCAGTATTTT.

The CDR3 loop is CASSPDRGPIYEQYF. CDR3 nucleotide sequence: TGTGCCAGCTCACCGGACAGGGGGCCTATCTACGAGCAGTACTTC. This rearrangement joins TRBV18 to TRBJ2-7; 11 nucleotides agree with TRBD1. Germline trimming cut 3 bases from V and 3 bases from J; bases unmatched to any gene: 4. Germline V gives CDR1 KGHSH, CDR2 LQKENI. This CDR3 comprises 15 residues.

This rearrangement joins TRBV13 to TRBJ1-1; D possibly corresponds to TRBD1 (5 bases). Per the germline V gene, CDR1 is PRHDT and CDR2 is FYEKMQ (reference sequence). V was cut by 5 bases and J by 5 bases, with 18 bases left in between. This CDR3 has 15 amino acids. CDR3 protein: CASSPLGGEVTEAFF. The CDR3 DNA follows: TGTGCCAGCAGCCCGCTGGGGGGGGAGGTAACTGAAGCTTTCTTT.

J is TRBJ1-5 and V is TRBV2; D gene unclear. V lost 6 bases to trimming and J lost 0 bases, with 9 bases between them. The CDR3 extends over 14 amino acids. Germline CDR1 and CDR2: SNHLY and FYNNEI. CDR3 in amino acids: CASRGSSSNQPQHF. The CDR3 nucleotides read TGTGCCAGCAGAGGGTCAAGTAGCAATCAGCCCCAGCATTTT.

The chain has TRBV7-9 and TRBJ1-3; D is unresolved. The CDR3 consists of 14 residues. V lost 4 bases and J lost 5, with 12 bases in between. In germline, CDR1 is SEHNR, CDR2 FQNEAQ (reference sequence). The CDR3 coding sequence is TGTGCCAGCAGCTCCTCGGGGAGCAGAAACACCATATATTTT. This translates into CASSSSGSRNTIYF.

This chain connects TRBV25-1 to TRBJ1-1; TRBD1 might be the D (6 bases). The CDR3 is made up of 12 amino acids. V was pared by 5 bases and J by 6 bases, with 10 bases between. Germline CDR1 is MGHDK and CDR2 is SYGVNS. CDR3 bases: TGTGCCAGCAGTTCCACAGGGTCTGAAGCTTTCTTT. Its translation is CASSSTGSEAFF.

The V and J genes are TRBV7-2 and TRBJ1-6, with D perhaps TRBD1 (6 bases). The CDR3 consists of 14 residues. Germline values: CDR1 SGHTA, CDR2 FQGNSA. Trimming removed 2 bases at V and 9 bases at J, with 11 bases between. The CDR3 nucleotides read TGTGCCAGCAGCTTATCACAGGGCGCTTCACCCCTCCACTTT. Translating it yields CASSLSQGASPLHF.

V is TRBV19 and J is TRBJ2-3, with a possible D match to TRBD2 (6 bases). CDR3 length equals 12 residues. The V gene lost 7 bases and the J gene lost 1 base, with 6 bases spanning the gap. The germline V gene encodes CDR1 LNHDA and CDR2 SQIVND (reference sequence). CDR3: CASTSGTDTQYF. The CDR3 DNA follows: TGTGCCAGTACTAGCGGCACAGATACGCAGTATTTT.

The sample holds one count of this clone. This chain links TRBV3-1 (or the pseudogene TRBV3-2) with TRBJ1-1; 7 bases line up with TRBD1. Trimming removed 4 bases from V and 6 bases from J; junction bases left unmatched: 20. Germline assignment: CDR1 LGHDT and CDR2 YNNKEL (reference sequence). CDR3 length equals 18 residues. CDR3: CASSPHFGIGRGDSEAFF. The DNA for the CDR3 is TGTGCCAGCAGCCCCCACTTCGGGATCGGCAGGGGGGATTCTGAAGCTTTCTTT.

The gene calls are TRBV7-9 and TRBJ2-1; 9 bases agree with TRBD2. V trimming: 5 bases; J trimming: 6 bases; junction bases outside the gene matches: 8. The CDR3 has 15 amino acids. Germline values: CDR1 SEHNR, CDR2 FQNEAQ (reference sequence). CDR3 sequence reads: CASSERLAVVNEQFF. CDR3 nucleotide sequence: TGTGCCAGCAGCGAGAGACTAGCGGTGGTCAATGAGCAGTTCTTC.

V gene TRBV11-2 combines with J gene TRBJ2-7, with TRBD2 matching over 9 bases. The CDR3 totals 16 residues. The germline V gene encodes CDR1 SGHAT and CDR2 FQNNGV. With 5 bases clipped from V and 3 bases from J, the junction kept 11 bases outside the gene matches. The CDR3 sequence: CASSPFSGGFVYEQYF. CDR3 nucleotides: TGTGCCAGCAGCCCATTTAGCGGGGGTTTTGTCTACGAGCAGTACTTC.

The rearrangement joins TRBV15 to TRBJ1-5; maybe TRBD1 (6 bases). The CDR3 spans 15 residues. CDR1 and CDR2 from the germline V gene are LNHNV and YYDKDF (reference sequence). V was cut by 3 bases and J by 4 bases, with 13 bases left in between. The CDR3 sequence: CATSRRTGANQPQHF. As DNA, the CDR3 is TGTGCCACCAGCAGGAGGACGGGGGCAAATCAGCCCCAGCATTTT.

The DNA of the CDR3 is TGTGCCAGTACAAGAGGGGATGAGCAGTACTTC. Translation: CASTRGDEQYF. The chain recombines TRBV6-6 with TRBJ2-7, with D perhaps TRBD1 or TRBD2 (5 bases each). Per germline, CDR1 MNHNY and CDR2 SVGAGI (reference sequence). V gave up 9 bases and J gave up 7 bases, with 13 bases separating them. The CDR3 is 11 residues long.

The genes are TRBV3-1 (or the pseudogene TRBV3-2) and TRBJ2-7; 7 positions agree with TRBD1. The CDR3 contains 15 residues. V was pared by 0 bases and J by 0 bases, with 2 bases of the junction left unmatched. Germline lookup yields CDR1 LGHDT and CDR2 YNNKEL (reference sequence). The CDR3 loop is CASSQEDRPSYEQYF. The CDR3 DNA sequence: TGTGCCAGCAGCCAAGAGGACAGGCCCTCCTACGAGCAGTACTTC.

The V gene is TRBV27, the J gene TRBJ2-7; 9 positions match TRBD1. The CDR3 loop spans 15 amino acids. J lost 2 bases, V lost 3 bases, and 5 bases had no gene match. Germline V gene lookup returns CDR1 MNHEY and CDR2 SMNVEV (reference sequence). The CDR3 sequence is CASSFLGQGAYEQYF. In DNA, the CDR3 is TGTGCCAGCAGTTTCCTGGGACAGGGTGCCTACGAGCAGTACTTC.